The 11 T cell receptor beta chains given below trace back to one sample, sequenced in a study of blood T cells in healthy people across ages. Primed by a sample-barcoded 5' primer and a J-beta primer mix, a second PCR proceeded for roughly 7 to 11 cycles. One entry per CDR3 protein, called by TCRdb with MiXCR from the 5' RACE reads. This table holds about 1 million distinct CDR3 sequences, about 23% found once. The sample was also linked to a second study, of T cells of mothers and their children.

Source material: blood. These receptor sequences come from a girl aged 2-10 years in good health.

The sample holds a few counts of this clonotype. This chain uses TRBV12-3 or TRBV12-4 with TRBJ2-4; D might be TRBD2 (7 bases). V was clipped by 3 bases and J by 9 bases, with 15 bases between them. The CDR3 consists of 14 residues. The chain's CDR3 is CASSLGGRIGIQYF. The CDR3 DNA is TGTGCCAGCAGTTTGGGGGGGCGGATAGGCATTCAGTACTTC.

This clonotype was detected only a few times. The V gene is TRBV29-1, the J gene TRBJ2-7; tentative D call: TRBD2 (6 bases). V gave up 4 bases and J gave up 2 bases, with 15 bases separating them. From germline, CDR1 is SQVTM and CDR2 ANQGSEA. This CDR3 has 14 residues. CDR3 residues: CSVGGENKAYEQYF. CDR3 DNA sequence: TGCAGCGTTGGCGGGGAGAACAAGGCCTACGAGCAGTACTTC.

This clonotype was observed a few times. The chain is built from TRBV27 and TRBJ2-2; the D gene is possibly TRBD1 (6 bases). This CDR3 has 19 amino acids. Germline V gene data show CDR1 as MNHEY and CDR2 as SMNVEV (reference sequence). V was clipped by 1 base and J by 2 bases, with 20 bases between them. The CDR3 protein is CASSLYWTAHSINTGELFF. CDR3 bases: TGTGCCAGCAGTTTATATTGGACAGCACACAGTATAAACACCGGGGAGCTGTTTTTT.

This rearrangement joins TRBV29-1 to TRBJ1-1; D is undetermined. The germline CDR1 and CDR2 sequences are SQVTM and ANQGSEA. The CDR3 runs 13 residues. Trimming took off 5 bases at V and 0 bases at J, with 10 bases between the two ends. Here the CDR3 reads CSVNGRVNTEAFF. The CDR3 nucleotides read TGCAGCGTTAACGGACGAGTGAACACTGAAGCTTTCTTT. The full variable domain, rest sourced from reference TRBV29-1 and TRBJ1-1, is SAVISQKPSRDICQRGTSLTIQCQVDSQVTMMFWYRQQPGQSLTLIATANQGSEATYESGFVIDKFPISRPNLTFSTLTVSNMSPEDSSIYLCSVNGRVNTEAFFGQGTRLTVV.

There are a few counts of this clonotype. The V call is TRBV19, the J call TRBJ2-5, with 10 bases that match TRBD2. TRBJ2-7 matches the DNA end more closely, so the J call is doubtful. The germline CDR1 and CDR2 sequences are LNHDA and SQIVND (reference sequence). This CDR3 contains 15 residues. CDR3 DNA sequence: TGTGCCAGTAGTTCCTCTAGCGGGAGTTTTTACGAGCAGTACTTC. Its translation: CASSSSSGSFYEQYF.

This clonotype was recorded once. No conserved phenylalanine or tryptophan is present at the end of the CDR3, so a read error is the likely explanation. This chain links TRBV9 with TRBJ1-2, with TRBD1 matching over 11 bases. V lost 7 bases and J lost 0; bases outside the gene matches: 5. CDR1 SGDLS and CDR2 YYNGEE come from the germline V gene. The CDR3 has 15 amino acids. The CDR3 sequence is CASSGTGGANYGYTL. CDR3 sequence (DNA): TGTGCCAGCTCCGGGACAGGGGGAGCTAACTATGGCTACACCCTC.

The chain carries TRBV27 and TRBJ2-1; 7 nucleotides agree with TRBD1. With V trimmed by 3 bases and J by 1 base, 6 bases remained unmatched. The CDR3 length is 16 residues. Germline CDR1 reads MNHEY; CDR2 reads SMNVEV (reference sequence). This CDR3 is CASSLTGFRSYNEQFF. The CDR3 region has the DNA TGTGCCAGCAGTTTGACAGGGTTCAGGTCCTACAATGAGCAGTTCTTC.

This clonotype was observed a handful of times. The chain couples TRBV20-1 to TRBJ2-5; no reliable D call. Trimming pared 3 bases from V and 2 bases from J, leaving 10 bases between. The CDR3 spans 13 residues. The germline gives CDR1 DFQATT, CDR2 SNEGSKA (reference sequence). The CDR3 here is CSASTAPQETQYF. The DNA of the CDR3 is TGCAGTGCTAGTACTGCTCCTCAAGAGACCCAGTACTTC.

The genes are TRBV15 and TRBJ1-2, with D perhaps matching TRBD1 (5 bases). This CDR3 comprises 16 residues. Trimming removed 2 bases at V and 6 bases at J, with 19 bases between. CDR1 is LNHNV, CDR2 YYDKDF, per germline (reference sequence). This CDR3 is CATSRKSGSGLNGYTF. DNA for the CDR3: TGTGCCACCAGCAGAAAATCAGGGAGTGGGCTAAATGGCTACACCTTC.

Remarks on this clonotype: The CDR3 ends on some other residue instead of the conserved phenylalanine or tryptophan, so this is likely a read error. The CDR3 here is CSANQGAETQYL. CDR3 coding DNA: TGCAGTGCTAATCAGGGGGCAGAGACCCAGTACCTC. V is TRBV20-1 and J is TRBJ2-5, with 8 bases lining up with TRBD1. The CDR3 consists of 12 residues. The germline V gene has CDR1 DFQATT and CDR2 SNEGSKA (reference sequence). Losses at the gene ends were 4 bases for V and 4 bases for J; bases not matched to a gene: 2.

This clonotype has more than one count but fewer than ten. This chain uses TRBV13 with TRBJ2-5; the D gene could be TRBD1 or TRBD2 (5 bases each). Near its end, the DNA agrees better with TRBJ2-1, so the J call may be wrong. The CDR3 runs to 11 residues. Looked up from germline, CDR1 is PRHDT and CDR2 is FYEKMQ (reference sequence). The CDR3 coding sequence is TGTGCCAGCAGCTCGGGACCCGAGCAGTTCTTC. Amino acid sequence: CASSSGPEQFF.